These 28 T cell receptor beta chains originate from one sample sequenced in a study of shared clonotypes between healthy human individuals. Generated by immunoSEQ multiplex PCR, the TCRdb table keeps only in-frame clones and is missing some. This sample has about 2.4 million clones, with 93% found just once. The sequenced sample consisted of naive CD4+ T cells from PBMCs. Subset of the sample: CD45RA+ positively selected. Every receptor here comes from a man aged 18 to 30 in good health. Some clones in this sample may be carry-over from other donors' samples.

This clone was detected a few times. CDR3 bases: TGTGCCAGTAGAGGTTCAGGGCCCAATCAGCCCCAGCATTTT. Translated: CASRGSGPNQPQHF. The chain has TRBV28 and TRBJ1-5; D might be TRBD1 (5 bases). Germline values: CDR1 MDHEN, CDR2 SYDVKM. The CDR3 has 14 residues. V gave up 9 bases and J gave up 3 bases, with 15 bases separating them.

A remark on this clone: This CDR3 is also generated by other DNA sequences in the sample. The rearrangement links TRBV11-3 to TRBJ2-1; no clear D gene. Trimming cost V 1 base and J 5 bases, with 3 bases left between them. This CDR3 contains 12 residues. The germline CDR1 and CDR2 sequences are SGHNT and YENEEA. Written as DNA, the CDR3 is TGTGCCAGCAGCTTAGTGCACAATGAGCAGTTCTTC. Protein: CASSLVHNEQFF.

The V and J genes are TRBV15 and TRBJ1-1, with a possible D match to TRBD1 (5 bases). V was shortened by 3 bases and J by 5 bases, with 16 bases between the two germline ends. The CDR3 is made up of 15 amino acids. In germline, CDR1 is LNHNV, CDR2 YYDKDF (reference sequence). The CDR3, as DNA: TGTGCCACCAGCAGGGGGGAGGGTTGGGGAACTGAAGCTTTCTTT. This encodes CATSRGEGWGTEAFF.

This chain joins TRBV6-1 and TRBJ2-1, with D possibly TRBD1 on 6 matching bases. V lost 7 bases to trimming and J lost 0 bases, with 13 bases between them. Germline CDR1 and CDR2: MNHNS and SASEGT. The CDR3 length is 15 residues. CDR3 DNA: TGTGCCAGCATCCTGGGGGCTTACTCCTACAATGAGCAGTTCTTC. Its translation: CASILGAYSYNEQFF.

J is TRBJ2-1 and V is TRBV18; 9 nucleotides align to TRBD2. The CDR3 covers 15 residues. Trimming at V came to 3 bases and at J to 2 bases, leaving 2 bases not matched to a gene. Germline CDR1 reads KGHSH; CDR2 reads LQKENI. In DNA form, the CDR3 reads TGTGCCAGCTCACCCAGCGGGAGGACCTACAATGAGCAGTTCTTC. It encodes CASSPSGRTYNEQFF.

The chain is built from TRBV6-5 and TRBJ2-3; D not certain. There are 14 residues in the CDR3. V lost 6 bases, J lost 4 bases, and 14 bases lay in between. CDR1 MNHEY and CDR2 SVGAGI come from the germline V gene. CDR3 coding DNA: TGTGCCAGCAGCCGGACCCCCGCCGCAGATACGCAGTATTTT. Amino acids: CASSRTPAADTQYF.

The chain recombines TRBV4-1 with TRBJ1-6; the D is unclear. The CDR3 runs 13 residues. V lost 2 bases, J lost 7 bases, and 6 bases lay in between. Germline V lookup: CDR1 MGHRA, CDR2 YSYEKL. The CDR3 spells CASSQTQNSPLHF. The DNA for the CDR3 is TGCGCCAGCAGCCAAACTCAGAATTCACCCCTCCACTTT.

This chain joins TRBV6-1 and TRBJ2-7, with TRBD2 matching over 7 bases. Germline values: CDR1 MNHNS, CDR2 SASEGT. The CDR3 covers 14 residues. The V gene end was trimmed by 7 bases and the J gene end by 4 bases; junction bases not matched to a gene: 10. CDR3: CASILAGVSYEQYF. The CDR3 nucleotides are TGTGCCAGCATTCTGGCGGGAGTTTCGTACGAGCAGTACTTC.

The chain combines TRBV7-2 with TRBJ2-1; D not certain. Germline V CDR1 and CDR2: SGHTA, FQGNSA. The V and J ends lost 5 bases and 4 bases respectively, with 15 bases between them. The CDR3 covers 15 residues. In DNA form, the CDR3 reads TGTGCCAGCAGCCCCCAGCGACCGCGGTACAATGAGCAGTTCTTC. It codes for CASSPQRPRYNEQFF.

The chain has TRBV4-1 and TRBJ2-3, with 10 bases aligning to TRBD2. Germline CDR1 is MGHRA and CDR2 is YSYEKL. The V gene end was trimmed by 0 bases and the J gene end by 2 bases; junction bases not matched to a gene: 2. This CDR3 spans 16 amino acids. The CDR3 DNA is TGCGCCAGCAGCCAAGATACTAGCGGGGACACAGATACGCAGTATTTT. It specifies CASSQDTSGDTDTQYF.

The chain links TRBV2 to TRBJ2-3; TRBD2 matches 8 bases. The CDR3 has 17 residues. With 2 bases clipped from V and 5 bases from J, the junction kept 12 bases outside the gene matches. Germline V gives CDR1 SNHLY, CDR2 FYNNEI. For the CDR3, the DNA is TGTGCCAGCAGTGAAAATTTGGGCGGGAGGAAAGGAGATACGCAGTATTTT. Its translation is CASSENLGGRKGDTQYF. The complete variable domain, with remaining parts taken from reference TRBV2 and TRBJ2-3, reads EPEVTQTPSHQVTQMGQEVILRCVPISNHLYFYWYRQILGQKVEFLVSFYNNEISEKSEIFDDQFSVERPDGSNFTLKIRSTKLEDSAMYFCASSENLGGRKGDTQYFGPGTRLTVL.

The V and J genes are TRBV28 and TRBJ1-2; a possible D gene is TRBD1 (6 bases). Germline values: CDR1 MDHEN, CDR2 SYDVKM. The V end lost 6 bases, the J end lost 2 bases, and 13 bases lay between the germline ends. The CDR3 spans 14 residues. The CDR3 protein is CASRLTQGNYGYTF. CDR3 nucleotides: TGTGCCAGCAGACTAACCCAGGGGAACTATGGCTACACCTTC.

The V gene is TRBV6-5, the J gene TRBJ1-3; D is uncertain. Germline loops: CDR1 MNHEY, CDR2 SVGAGI. Trimming left V 7 bases short and J 1 base short, with 14 bases between. CDR3 size: 15 residues. The CDR3 protein is CASTSLSGSGNTIYF. The CDR3 DNA is TGTGCCAGCACCTCCCTGTCGGGTTCTGGAAACACCATATATTTT.

V gene TRBV7-2 combines with J gene TRBJ2-7; 7 bases fit TRBD1. From germline, CDR1 is SGHTA and CDR2 FQGNSA. The CDR3 loop spans 14 amino acids. V shed 5 bases and J 2 bases; nucleotides not matched to a gene: 6. This CDR3 is CASSRPGQTYEQYF. The CDR3 nucleotides are TGTGCCAGCAGCCGGCCGGGACAGACCTACGAGCAGTACTTC.

The chain recombines TRBV28 with TRBJ1-1; 9 bases are a match to TRBD1. J was trimmed by 6 bases and V by 6 bases; bases with no gene match: 8. Germline lookup yields CDR1 MDHEN and CDR2 SYDVKM. The CDR3 contains 14 residues. The CDR3 protein is CASRSTRDRAEAFF. CDR3 coding DNA: TGTGCCAGCAGGTCCACCCGGGACAGGGCTGAAGCTTTCTTT.

The chain uses TRBV18 and TRBJ2-2; D call uncertain. Germline CDR1 is KGHSH and CDR2 is LQKENI. Between the trimmed V and J ends, which lost 1 base and 2 bases, there was a span of 17 bases. This CDR3 has 18 residues. The CDR3 nucleotides are TGTGCCAGCTCACCACTACGTCCCAGGACGGACAACACCGGGGAGCTGTTTTTT. It yields the protein CASSPLRPRTDNTGELFF.

A few counts support this clone. The chain employs TRBV19 and TRBJ1-5, with a possible D match to TRBD1 (5 bases). V lost 1 base and J lost 9, with 10 bases in between. Germline values: CDR1 LNHDA, CDR2 SQIVND (reference sequence). The CDR3 is 13 residues long. CDR3 sequence reads: CASSIVLGPPQHF. The DNA of the CDR3 is TGTGCCAGTAGTATAGTTCTGGGGCCGCCCCAGCATTTT.

This clone showed up just once. The chain is built from TRBV18 and TRBJ1-1, with TRBD1 as a possible D gene (6 bases). Between the trimmed V and J ends, which lost 6 bases and 5 bases, there was a span of 16 bases. The CDR3 loop spans 14 amino acids. In germline, CDR1 is KGHSH, CDR2 LQKENI. CDR3 sequence reads: CASSPEGGGTEAFF. The CDR3 DNA is TGTGCCAGCTCCCCCGAGGGGGGAGGGACTGAAGCTTTCTTT.

The rearrangement links TRBV6-1 to TRBJ1-5, with D perhaps TRBD1 (5 bases). From germline, CDR1 is MNHNS and CDR2 SASEGT. CDR3 length equals 15 residues. The V gene lost 1 base and the J gene lost 10 bases, with 17 bases spanning the gap. The CDR3 sequence is CASSEEGGIGGPQHF. CDR3 DNA sequence: TGTGCCAGCAGTGAAGAGGGTGGGATTGGGGGTCCCCAGCATTTT.

This chain joins TRBV28 and TRBJ2-3; 7 nucleotides line up with TRBD2. CDR3 length equals 14 residues. After removal of 6 bases from V and 6 bases from J, the junction contained 9 bases not matched to a gene. CDR1 is MDHEN, CDR2 SYDVKM, per germline. The CDR3 here is CASSLTSLLDTQYF. The CDR3 DNA sequence: TGTGCCAGCAGCTTGACTAGCCTGTTGGATACGCAGTATTTT.

The V and J genes are TRBV6-1 and TRBJ1-2; 7 nucleotides agree with TRBD1. V dropped 6 bases and J dropped 4; count of bases not matched to a gene: 11. The length of the CDR3 is 15 residues. Per germline, CDR1 MNHNS and CDR2 SASEGT. The CDR3 spells CASRASGGQSYGYTF. CDR3 DNA sequence: TGTGCCAGCAGAGCCTCCGGGGGACAGAGCTATGGCTACACCTTC.

This chain joins TRBV5-1 and TRBJ2-7; 8 positions agree with TRBD1. V lost 4 bases and J lost 5; bases outside the gene matches: 8. This CDR3 region has 14 residues. CDR1 SGHRS and CDR2 YFSETQ come from the germline V gene. The CDR3 loop is CASSADRGRHEQYF. The CDR3 DNA is TGCGCCAGCAGCGCTGACAGGGGTCGCCACGAGCAGTACTTC. Combining the CDR3 with reference TRBV5-1 and TRBJ2-7 gives the whole variable domain KAGVTQTPRYLIKTRGQQVTLSCSPISGHRSVSWYQQTPGQGLQFLFEYFSETQRNKGNFPGRFSGRQFSNSRSEMNVSTLELGDSALYLCASSADRGRHEQYFGPGTRLTVT.

Here the CDR3 reads CASSFRTGILNEQFF. Here the CDR3 DNA reads TGCGCCAGCAGCTTCCGGACAGGGATCTTAAATGAGCAGTTCTTC. This chain connects TRBV5-1 to TRBJ2-1, with 8 bases lining up with TRBD1. Germline loops: CDR1 SGHRS, CDR2 YFSETQ. The trim removed 2 bases at V and 7 bases at J, leaving 8 bases unmatched. CDR3 length: 15 amino acids.

A note on this clone: The sample holds other DNA sequences that translate to the same CDR3. The chain carries TRBV5-1 and TRBJ2-1; 7 bases match TRBD2. The trim removed 3 bases at V and 6 bases at J, leaving 9 bases unmatched. The CDR3 loop spans 15 amino acids. Germline CDR1 is SGHRS and CDR2 is YFSETQ. This CDR3 reads CASSSQGGRANEQFF. The CDR3 bases are TGCGCCAGCAGCTCCCAAGGTGGGAGGGCCAATGAGCAGTTCTTC.

The gene calls are TRBV11-3 and TRBJ2-3; D may be TRBD1 or TRBD2 (5 bases each). V lost 5 bases and J lost 6, with 12 bases in between. The germline V gene has CDR1 SGHNT and CDR2 YENEEA. The CDR3 sequence is 13 residues long. CDR3 in amino acids: CASSLGDRDTQYF. DNA for the CDR3: TGTGCCAGCAGCCTGGGGGATAGGGATACGCAGTATTTT.

This clone has a count of ten or more. The chain carries TRBV28 and TRBJ2-6; D gene ambiguous. CDR1 and CDR2 (germline): MDHEN, SYDVKM. The V gene lost 6 bases and the J gene lost 0 bases, with 9 bases spanning the gap. CDR3 length equals 15 residues. CDR3 sequence: CASSYEHSGANVLTF. The CDR3 region has the DNA TGTGCCAGCAGCTATGAACACTCTGGGGCCAACGTCCTGACTTTC.

As DNA, the CDR3 is TGTGCCAGCAGTGAAATCCGCAATCAGCCCCAGCATTTT. It is translated as CASSEIRNQPQHF. The chain couples TRBV2 to TRBJ1-5; D is unresolved. The CDR3 spans 13 residues. Trimming took 2 bases from V and 2 from J, leaving 4 bases between them. CDR1 and CDR2 from the germline V gene are SNHLY and FYNNEI.

This chain links TRBV6-1 with TRBJ1-5, with 10 bases lining up with TRBD1. The V and J ends lost 0 bases and 6 bases, in that order; junction bases with no gene match: 5. The CDR3 is 16 amino acids. Germline V gives CDR1 MNHNS, CDR2 SASEGT. CDR3 coding DNA: TGTGCCAGCAGTGAAGCTGACAGGGGGCTGATTCAGCCCCAGCATTTT. Its translation: CASSEADRGLIQPQHF.